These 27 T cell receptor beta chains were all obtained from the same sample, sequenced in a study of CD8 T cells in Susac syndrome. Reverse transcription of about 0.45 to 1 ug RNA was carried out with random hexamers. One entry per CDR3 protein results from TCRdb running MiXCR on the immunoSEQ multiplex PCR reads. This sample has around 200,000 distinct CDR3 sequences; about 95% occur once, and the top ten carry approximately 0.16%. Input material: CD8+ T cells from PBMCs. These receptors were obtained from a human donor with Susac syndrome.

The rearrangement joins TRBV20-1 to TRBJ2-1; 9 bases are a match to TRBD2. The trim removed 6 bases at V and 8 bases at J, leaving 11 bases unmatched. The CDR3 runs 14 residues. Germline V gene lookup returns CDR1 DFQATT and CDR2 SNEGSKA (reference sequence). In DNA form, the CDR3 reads TGCAGTGCAACTACCGGGACTAGCAGGGATGAGCAGTTCTTC. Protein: CSATTGTSRDEQFF.

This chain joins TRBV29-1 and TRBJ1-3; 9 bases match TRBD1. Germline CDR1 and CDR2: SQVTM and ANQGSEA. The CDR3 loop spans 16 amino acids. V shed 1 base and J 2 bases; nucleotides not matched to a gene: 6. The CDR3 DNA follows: TGCAGCGTTGAAGTTGGGGACAGGGCGCCTGGAAACACCATATATTTT. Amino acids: CSVEVGDRAPGNTIYF.

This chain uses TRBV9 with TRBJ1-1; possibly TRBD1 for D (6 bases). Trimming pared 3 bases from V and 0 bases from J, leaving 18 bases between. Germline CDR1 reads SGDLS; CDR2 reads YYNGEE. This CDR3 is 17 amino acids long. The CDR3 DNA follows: TGTGCCAGCAGCGAAAAATCAACGACAGGTATGAACACTGAAGCTTTCTTT. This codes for CASSEKSTTGMNTEAFF.

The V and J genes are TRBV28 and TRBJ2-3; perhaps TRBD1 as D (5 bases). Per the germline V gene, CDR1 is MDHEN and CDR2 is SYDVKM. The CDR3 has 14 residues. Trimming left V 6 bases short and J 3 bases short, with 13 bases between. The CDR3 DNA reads TGTGCCAGCAGGACCGGGCAGGGAACAGATACGCAGTATTTT. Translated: CASRTGQGTDTQYF.

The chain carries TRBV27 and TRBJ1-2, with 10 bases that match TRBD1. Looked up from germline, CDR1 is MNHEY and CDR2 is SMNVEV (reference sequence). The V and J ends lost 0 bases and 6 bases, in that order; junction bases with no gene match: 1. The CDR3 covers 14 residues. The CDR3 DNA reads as TGTGCCAGCAGTTTATCGGGGACAGGGGATGGCTACACCTTC. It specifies CASSLSGTGDGYTF.

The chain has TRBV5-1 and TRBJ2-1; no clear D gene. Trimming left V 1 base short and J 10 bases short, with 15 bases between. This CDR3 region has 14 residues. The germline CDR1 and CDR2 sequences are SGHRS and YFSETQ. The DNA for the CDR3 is TGCGCCAGCAGCTTGTATTCGGGTGGCGACGAGCAGTTCTTC. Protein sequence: CASSLYSGGDEQFF.

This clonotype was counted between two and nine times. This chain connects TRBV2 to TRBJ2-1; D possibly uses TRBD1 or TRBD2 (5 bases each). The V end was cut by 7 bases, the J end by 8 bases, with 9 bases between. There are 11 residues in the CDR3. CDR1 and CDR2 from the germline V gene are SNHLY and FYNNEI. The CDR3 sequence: CASTRGYEQFF. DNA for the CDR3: TGTGCCAGCACTCGGGGCTATGAGCAGTTCTTC.

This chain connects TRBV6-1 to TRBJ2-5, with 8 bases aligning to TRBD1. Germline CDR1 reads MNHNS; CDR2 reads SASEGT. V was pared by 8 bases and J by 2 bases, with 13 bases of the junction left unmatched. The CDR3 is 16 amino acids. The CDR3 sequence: CASGGGGTGVQETQYF. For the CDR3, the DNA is TGTGCCAGCGGAGGGGGCGGGACAGGCGTTCAAGAGACCCAGTACTTC.

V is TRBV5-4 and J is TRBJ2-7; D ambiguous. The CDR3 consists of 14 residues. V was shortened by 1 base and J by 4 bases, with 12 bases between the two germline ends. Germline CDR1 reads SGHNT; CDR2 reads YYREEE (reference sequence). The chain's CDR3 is CASSLIGIEYEQYF. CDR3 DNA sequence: TGTGCCAGCAGCTTGATTGGGATCGAATACGAGCAGTACTTC.

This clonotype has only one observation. The CDR3, as DNA: TGTGCCAGCAGTGAAAAGGGGGGGGCTTATGGCTACACCTTC. Protein product: CASSEKGGAYGYTF. The chain is built from TRBV2 and TRBJ1-2; D possibly corresponds to TRBD1 (6 bases). The CDR3 length is 14 residues. V gave up 2 bases and J gave up 5 bases, with 12 bases separating them. Germline V CDR1 and CDR2: SNHLY, FYNNEI.

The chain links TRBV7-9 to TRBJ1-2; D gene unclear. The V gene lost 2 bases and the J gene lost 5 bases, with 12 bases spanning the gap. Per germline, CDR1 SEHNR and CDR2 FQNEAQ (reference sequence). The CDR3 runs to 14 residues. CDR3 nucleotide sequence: TGTGCCAGCAGCTTAAGCGGACCTCGGTATGGCTACACCTTC. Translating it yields CASSLSGPRYGYTF.

The CDR3 sequence: CASTAQGTYGYTF. The CDR3 DNA is TGTGCCAGCACTGCACAGGGGACCTATGGCTACACCTTC. The chain uses TRBV6-1 and TRBJ1-2; TRBD1 matches at 7 bases. The CDR3 loop spans 13 amino acids. V shed 7 bases and J 4 bases; nucleotides not matched to a gene: 6. Germline V lookup: CDR1 MNHNS, CDR2 SASEGT.

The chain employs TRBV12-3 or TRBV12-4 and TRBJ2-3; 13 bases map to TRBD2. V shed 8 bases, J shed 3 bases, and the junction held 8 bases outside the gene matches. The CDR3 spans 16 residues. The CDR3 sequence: CASVGTSGVGTDTQYF. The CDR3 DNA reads TGTGCCAGCGTAGGGACTAGCGGGGTCGGGACAGATACGCAGTATTTT.

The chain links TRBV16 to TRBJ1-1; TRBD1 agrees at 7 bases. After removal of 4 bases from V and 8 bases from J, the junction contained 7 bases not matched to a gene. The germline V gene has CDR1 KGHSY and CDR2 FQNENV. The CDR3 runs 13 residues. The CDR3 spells CASSLRTGLEAFF. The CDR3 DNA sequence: TGTGCCAGCAGCCTTCGGACAGGATTGGAAGCTTTCTTT.

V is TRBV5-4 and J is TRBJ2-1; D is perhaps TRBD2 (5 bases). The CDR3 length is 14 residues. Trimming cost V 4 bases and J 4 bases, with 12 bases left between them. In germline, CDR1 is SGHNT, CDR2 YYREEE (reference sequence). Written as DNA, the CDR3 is TGTGCCAGCAGCCAGTCGGAGGAATACAATGAGCAGTTCTTC. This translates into CASSQSEEYNEQFF.

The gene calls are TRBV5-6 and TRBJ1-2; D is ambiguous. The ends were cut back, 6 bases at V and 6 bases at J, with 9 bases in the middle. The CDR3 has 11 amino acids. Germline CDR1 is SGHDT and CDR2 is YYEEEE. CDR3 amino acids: CASTVGDGYTF. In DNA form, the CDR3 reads TGTGCCAGCACCGTCGGGGATGGCTACACCTTC. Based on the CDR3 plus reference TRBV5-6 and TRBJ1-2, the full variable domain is DAGVTQSPTHLIKTRGQQVTLRCSPKSGHDTVSWYQQALGQGPQFIFQYYEEEERQRGNFPDRFSGHQFPNYSSELNVNALLLGDSALYLCASTVGDGYTFGSGTRLTVV.

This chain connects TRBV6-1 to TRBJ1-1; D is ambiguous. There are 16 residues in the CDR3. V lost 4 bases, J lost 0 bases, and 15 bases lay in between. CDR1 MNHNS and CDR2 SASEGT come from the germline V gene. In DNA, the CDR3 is TGTGCCAGCAGTGGGGGTAGGATCATGCTGAACACTGAAGCTTTCTTT. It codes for CASSGGRIMLNTEAFF.

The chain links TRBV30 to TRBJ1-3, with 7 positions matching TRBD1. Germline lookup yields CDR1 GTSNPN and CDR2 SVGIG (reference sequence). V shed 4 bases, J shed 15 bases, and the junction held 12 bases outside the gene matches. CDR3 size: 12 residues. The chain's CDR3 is CAWTRDSTSPYF. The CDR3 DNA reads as TGTGCCTGGACACGGGACAGTACTTCTCCATATTTT. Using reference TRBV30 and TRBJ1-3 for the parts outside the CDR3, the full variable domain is SQTIHQWPATLVQPVGSPLSLECTVEGTSNPNLYWYRQAAGRGLQLLFYSVGIGQISSEVPQNLSASRPQDRQFILSSKKLLLSDSGFYLCAWTRDSTSPYFGEGSWLTVV.

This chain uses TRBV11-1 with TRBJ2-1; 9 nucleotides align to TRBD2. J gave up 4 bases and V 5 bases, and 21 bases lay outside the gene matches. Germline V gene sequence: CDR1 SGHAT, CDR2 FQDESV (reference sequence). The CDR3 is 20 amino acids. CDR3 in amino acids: CASSPFDRGPGLADYNEQFF. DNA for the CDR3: TGTGCCAGCAGCCCCTTCGATCGTGGACCGGGACTAGCCGATTACAATGAGCAGTTCTTC.

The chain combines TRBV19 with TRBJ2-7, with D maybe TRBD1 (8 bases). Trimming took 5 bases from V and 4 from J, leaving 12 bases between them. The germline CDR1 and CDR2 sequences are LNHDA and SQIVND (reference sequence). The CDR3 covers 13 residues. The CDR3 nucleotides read TGTGCCAGTAGTGGACAGGGAGGGTACGAGCAGTACTTC. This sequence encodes CASSGQGGYEQYF. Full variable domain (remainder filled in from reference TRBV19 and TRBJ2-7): DGGITQSPKYLFRKEGQNVTLSCEQNLNHDAMYWYRQDPGQGLRLIYYSQIVNDFQKGDIAEGYSVSREKKESFPLTVTSAQKNPTAFYLCASSGQGGYEQYFGPGTRLTVT.

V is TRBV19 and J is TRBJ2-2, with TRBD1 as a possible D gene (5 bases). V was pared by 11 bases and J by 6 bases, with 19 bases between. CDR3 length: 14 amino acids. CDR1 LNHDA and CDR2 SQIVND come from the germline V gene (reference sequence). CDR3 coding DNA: TGTGCCGTCCCGACAGACACTATGTCCGGGGAGCTGTTTTTT. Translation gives CAVPTDTMSGELFF.

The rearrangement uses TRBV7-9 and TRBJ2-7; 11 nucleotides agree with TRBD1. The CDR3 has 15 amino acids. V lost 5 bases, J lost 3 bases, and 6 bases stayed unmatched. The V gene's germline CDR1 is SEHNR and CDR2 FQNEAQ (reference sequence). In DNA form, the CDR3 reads TGTGCCAGCAGCCACGGACAGGGGGCGAACTACGAGCAGTACTTC. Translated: CASSHGQGANYEQYF.

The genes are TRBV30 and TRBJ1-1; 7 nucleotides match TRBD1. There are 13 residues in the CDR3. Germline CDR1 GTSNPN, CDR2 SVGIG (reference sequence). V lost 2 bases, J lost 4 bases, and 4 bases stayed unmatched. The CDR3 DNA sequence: TGTGCCTGGAGTCGATCAGGGGGCACTGAAGCTTTCTTT. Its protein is CAWSRSGGTEAFF.

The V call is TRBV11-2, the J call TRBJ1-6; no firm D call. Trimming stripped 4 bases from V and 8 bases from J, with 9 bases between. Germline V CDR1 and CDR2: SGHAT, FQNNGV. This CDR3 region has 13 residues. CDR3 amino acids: CASSSTEDSPLHF. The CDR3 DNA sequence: TGTGCCAGCAGCTCCACTGAGGATTCACCCCTCCACTTT.

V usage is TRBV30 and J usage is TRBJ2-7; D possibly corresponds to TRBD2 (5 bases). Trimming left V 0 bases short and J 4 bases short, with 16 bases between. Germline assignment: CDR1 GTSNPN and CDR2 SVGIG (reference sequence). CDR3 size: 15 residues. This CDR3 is CAWSVVPRRIYEQYF. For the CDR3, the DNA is TGTGCCTGGAGTGTCGTCCCTAGGAGGATATACGAGCAGTACTTC.

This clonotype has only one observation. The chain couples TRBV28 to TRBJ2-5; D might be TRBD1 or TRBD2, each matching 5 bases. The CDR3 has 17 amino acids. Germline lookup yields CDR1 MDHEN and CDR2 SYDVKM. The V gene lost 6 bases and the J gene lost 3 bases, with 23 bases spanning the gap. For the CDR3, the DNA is TGTGCCAGCAGCCCAGGGCCCGTCGGGCGGGTAAAAGAGACCCAGTACTTC. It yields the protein CASSPGPVGRVKETQYF.

CDR3 sequence (DNA): TGTGCCAGCAGCGCCCGGGACGGCCAAGAGACCCAGTACTTC. This encodes CASSARDGQETQYF. The chain employs TRBV4-2 and TRBJ2-5; D could derive from TRBD1 or TRBD2 (5 bases each). Trimming removed 5 bases at V and 1 base at J, with 11 bases between. Germline V gene sequence: CDR1 LGHNA, CDR2 YNFKEQ. The CDR3 has 14 amino acids.